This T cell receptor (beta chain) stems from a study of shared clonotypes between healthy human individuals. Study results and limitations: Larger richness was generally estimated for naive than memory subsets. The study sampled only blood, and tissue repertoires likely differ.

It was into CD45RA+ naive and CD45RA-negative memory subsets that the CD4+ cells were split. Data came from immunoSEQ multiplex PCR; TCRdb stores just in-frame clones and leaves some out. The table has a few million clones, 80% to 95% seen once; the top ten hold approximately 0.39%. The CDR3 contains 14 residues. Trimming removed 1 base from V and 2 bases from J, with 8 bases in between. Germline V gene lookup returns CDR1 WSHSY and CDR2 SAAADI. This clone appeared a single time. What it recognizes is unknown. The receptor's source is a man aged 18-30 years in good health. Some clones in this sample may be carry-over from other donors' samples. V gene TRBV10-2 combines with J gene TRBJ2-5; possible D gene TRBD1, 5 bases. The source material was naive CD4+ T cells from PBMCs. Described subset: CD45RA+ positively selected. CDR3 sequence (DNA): TGCGCCAGCAGTGAGTTTACAGGTCAAGAGACCCAGTACTTC. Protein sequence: CASSEFTGQETQYF.